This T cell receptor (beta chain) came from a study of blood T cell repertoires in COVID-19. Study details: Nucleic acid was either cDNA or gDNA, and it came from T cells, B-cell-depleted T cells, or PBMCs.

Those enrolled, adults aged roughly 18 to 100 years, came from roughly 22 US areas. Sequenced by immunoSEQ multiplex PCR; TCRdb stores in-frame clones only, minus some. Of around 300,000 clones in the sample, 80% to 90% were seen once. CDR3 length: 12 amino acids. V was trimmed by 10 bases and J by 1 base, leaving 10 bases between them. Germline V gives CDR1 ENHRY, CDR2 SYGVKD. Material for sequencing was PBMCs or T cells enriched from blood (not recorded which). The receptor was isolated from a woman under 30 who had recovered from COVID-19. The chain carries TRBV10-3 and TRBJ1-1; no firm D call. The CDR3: CATTDTNTEAFF. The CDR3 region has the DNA TGTGCCACCACAGACACGAACACTGAAGCTTTCTTT.